The present TCR beta chain was sequenced within a study of T cells in Graves' hyperthyroidism and ophthalmopathy. From RNA transcripts, TCR beta CDR3 regions were amplified. The study used the HTBI primer set for a first-round RT-PCR of the TCR CDR3. In TCRdb, the multiplex PCR reads were re-called with MiXCR into one record per CDR3 protein. The sample contains 500,000 or so distinct CDR3 sequences, approximately 16% of which appear only once. In its sample, this clonotype was seen many times. V was pared by 5 bases and J by 2 bases, with 24 bases between. Germline CDR1 is SGHVS and CDR2 is FNYEAQ. This CDR3 comprises 18 residues.

Sequenced material: blood. V and J are TRBV7-6 and TRBJ2-5, with D perhaps TRBD1 or TRBD2 (5 bases each). The TCR was taken from a woman in her thirties with Graves' ophthalmopathy. The CDR3 nucleotides read TGTGCCAGCAGCCTCGGCCGACCCAACACCGGGACGCAAGAGACCCAGTACTTC. Protein product: CASSLGRPNTGTQETQYF.